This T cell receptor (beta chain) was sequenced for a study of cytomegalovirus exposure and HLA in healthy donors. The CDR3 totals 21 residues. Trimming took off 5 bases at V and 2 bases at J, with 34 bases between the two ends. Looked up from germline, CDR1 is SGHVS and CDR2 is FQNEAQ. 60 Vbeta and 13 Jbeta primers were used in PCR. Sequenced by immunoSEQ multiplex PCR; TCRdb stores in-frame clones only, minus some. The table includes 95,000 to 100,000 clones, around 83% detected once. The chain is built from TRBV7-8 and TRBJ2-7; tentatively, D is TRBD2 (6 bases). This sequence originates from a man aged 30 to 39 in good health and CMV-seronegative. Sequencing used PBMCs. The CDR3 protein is CASSRSKGAPGVSLVPYEQYF. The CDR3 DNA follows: TGTGCCAGCAGCCGCTCGAAAGGGGCCCCGGGAGTGTCGCTGGTACCCTACGAGCAGTACTTC.